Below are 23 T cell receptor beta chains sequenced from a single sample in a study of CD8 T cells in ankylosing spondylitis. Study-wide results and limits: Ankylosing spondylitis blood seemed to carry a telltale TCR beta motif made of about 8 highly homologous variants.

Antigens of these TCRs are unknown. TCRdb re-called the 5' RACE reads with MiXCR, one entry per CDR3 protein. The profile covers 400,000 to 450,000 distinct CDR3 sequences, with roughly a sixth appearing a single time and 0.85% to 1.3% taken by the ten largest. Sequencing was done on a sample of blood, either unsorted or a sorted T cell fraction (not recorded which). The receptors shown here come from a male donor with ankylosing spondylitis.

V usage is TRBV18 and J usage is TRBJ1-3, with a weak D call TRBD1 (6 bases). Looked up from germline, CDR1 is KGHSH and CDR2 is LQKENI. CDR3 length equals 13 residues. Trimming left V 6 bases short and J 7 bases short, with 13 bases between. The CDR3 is CASSSRGDNTIYF. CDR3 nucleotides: TGTGCCAGCTCGTCCAGGGGCGACAACACCATATATTTT. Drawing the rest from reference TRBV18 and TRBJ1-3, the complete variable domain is NAGVMQNPRHLVRRRGQEARLRCSPMKGHSHVYWYRQLPEEGLKFMVYLQKENIIDESGMPKERFSAEFPKEGPSILRIQQVVRGDSAAYFCASSSRGDNTIYFGEGSWLTVV.

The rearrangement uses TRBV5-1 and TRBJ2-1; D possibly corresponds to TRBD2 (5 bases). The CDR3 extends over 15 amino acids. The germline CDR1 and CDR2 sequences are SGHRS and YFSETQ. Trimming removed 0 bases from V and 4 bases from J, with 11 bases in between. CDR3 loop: CASSLGVAPYNEQFF. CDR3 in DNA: TGCGCCAGCAGCTTGGGAGTAGCGCCTTACAATGAGCAGTTCTTC.

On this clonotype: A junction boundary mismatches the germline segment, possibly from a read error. CDR3 loop: CCARDDFRRGLTDTQYF. For the CDR3, the DNA is TGCTGTGCTAGAGATGACTTCCGGCGGGGCCTCACAGATACGCAGTATTTT. J is TRBJ2-3 and V is TRBV20-1, with D maybe TRBD2 (6 bases). The length of the CDR3 is 17 residues. Germline V lookup: CDR1 DFQATT, CDR2 SNEGSKA (reference sequence).

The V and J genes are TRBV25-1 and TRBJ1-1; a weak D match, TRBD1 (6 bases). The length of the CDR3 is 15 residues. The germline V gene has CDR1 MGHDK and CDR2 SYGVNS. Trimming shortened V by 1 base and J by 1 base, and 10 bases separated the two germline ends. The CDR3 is CASSEWGGQNTEAFF. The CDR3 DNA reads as TGTGCCAGCAGTGAATGGGGGGGACAGAACACTGAAGCTTTCTTT.

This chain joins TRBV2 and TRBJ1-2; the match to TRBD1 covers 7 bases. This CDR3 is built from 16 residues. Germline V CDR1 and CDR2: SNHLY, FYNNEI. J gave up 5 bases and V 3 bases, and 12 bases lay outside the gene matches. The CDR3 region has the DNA TGTGCCAGCAGTGACGACCCCCCCACAGGGGTTTATGGCTACACCTTC. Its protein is CASSDDPPTGVYGYTF. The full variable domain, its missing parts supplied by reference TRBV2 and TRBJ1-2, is EPEVTQTPSHQVTQMGQEVILRCVPISNHLYFYWYRQILGQKVEFLVSFYNNEISEKSEIFDDQFSVERPDGSNFTLKIRSTKLEDSAMYFCASSDDPPTGVYGYTFGSGTRLTVV.

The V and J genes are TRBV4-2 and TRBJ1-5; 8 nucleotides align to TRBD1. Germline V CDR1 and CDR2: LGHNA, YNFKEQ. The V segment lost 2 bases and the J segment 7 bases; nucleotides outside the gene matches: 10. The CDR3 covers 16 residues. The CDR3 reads CASSQPDQGTGQPQHF. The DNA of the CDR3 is TGTGCCAGCAGCCAACCGGATCAGGGGACAGGACAGCCCCAGCATTTT.

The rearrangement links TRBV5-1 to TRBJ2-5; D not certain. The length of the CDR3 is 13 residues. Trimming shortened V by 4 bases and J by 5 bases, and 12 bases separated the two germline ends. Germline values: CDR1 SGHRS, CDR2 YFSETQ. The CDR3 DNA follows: TGCGCCAGCAGCAAGGAGAGCTGGGAGACCCAGTACTTC. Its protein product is CASSKESWETQYF.

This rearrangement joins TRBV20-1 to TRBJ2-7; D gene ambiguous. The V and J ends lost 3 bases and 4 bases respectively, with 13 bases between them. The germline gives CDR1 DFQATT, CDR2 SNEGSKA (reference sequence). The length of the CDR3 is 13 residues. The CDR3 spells CSASSTPFYEQYF. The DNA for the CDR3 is TGCAGTGCTAGTTCGACTCCTTTTTACGAGCAGTACTTC.

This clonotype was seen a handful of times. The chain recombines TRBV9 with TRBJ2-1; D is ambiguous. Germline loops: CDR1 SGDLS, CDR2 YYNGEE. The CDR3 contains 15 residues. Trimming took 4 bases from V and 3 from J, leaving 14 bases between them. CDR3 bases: TGTGCCAGCAGCCCCCTCGGAAAGGGCTACAATGAGCAGTTCTTC. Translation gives CASSPLGKGYNEQFF.

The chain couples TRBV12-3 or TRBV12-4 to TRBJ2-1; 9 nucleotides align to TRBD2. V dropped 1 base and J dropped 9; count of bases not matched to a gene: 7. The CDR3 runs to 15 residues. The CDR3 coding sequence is TGTGCCAGCAGTTTAGAGGCTAGCGGGAATATTGAGCAGTTCTTC. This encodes CASSLEASGNIEQFF.

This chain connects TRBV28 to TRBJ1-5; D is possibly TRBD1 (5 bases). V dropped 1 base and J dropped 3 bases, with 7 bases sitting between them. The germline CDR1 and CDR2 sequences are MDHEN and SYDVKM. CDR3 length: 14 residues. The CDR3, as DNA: TGTGCCAGCAGTTTATTGGACAACAATCAGCCCCAGCATTTT. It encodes CASSLLDNNQPQHF. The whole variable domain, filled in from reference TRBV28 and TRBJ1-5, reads DVKVTQSSRYLVKRTGEKVFLECVQDMDHENMFWYRQDPGLGLRLIYFSYDVKMKEKGDIPEGYSVSREKKERFSLILESASTNQTSMYLCASSLLDNNQPQHFGDGTRLSIL.

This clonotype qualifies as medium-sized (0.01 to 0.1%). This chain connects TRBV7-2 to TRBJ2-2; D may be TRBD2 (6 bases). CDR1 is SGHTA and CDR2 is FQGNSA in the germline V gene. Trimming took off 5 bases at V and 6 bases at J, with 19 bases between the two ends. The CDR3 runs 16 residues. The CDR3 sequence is CASSPHRSTGAGELFF. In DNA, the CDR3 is TGTGCCAGCAGCCCCCATCGGTCCACGGGGGCCGGGGAGCTGTTTTTT.

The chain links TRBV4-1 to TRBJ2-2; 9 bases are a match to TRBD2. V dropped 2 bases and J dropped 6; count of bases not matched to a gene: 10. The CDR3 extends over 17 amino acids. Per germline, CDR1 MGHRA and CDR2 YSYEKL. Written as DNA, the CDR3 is TGCGCCAGCAGCCAACAGGCTAGCGGGGAAGGGTCCGGGGAGCTGTTTTTT. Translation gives CASSQQASGEGSGELFF.

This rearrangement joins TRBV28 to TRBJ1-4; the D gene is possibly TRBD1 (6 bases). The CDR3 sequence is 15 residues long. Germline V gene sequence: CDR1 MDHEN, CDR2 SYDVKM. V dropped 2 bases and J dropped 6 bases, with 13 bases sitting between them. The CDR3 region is CASSLGGGMDEKLFF. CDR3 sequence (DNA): TGTGCCAGCAGTTTAGGGGGGGGCATGGATGAAAAACTGTTTTTT.

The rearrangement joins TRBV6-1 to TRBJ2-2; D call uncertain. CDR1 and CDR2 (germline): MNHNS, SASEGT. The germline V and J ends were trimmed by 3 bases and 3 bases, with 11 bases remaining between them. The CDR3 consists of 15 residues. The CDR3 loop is CASSDNQVYTGELFF. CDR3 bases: TGTGCCAGCAGTGATAACCAGGTTTACACCGGGGAGCTGTTTTTT.

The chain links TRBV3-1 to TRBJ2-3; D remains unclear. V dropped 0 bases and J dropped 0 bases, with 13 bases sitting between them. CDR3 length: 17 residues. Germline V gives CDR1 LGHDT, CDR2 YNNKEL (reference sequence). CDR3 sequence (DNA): TGTGCCAGCAGCCAAGAGCGCGACAACTTGAGCACAGATACGCAGTATTTT. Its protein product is CASSQERDNLSTDTQYF.

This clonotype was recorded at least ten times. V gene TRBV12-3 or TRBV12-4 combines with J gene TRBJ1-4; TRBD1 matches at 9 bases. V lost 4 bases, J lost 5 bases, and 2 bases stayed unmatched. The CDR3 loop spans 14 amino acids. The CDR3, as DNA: TGTGCCAGCAGTTCTACAGGGGGCAATGAAAAACTGTTTTTT. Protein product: CASSSTGGNEKLFF.

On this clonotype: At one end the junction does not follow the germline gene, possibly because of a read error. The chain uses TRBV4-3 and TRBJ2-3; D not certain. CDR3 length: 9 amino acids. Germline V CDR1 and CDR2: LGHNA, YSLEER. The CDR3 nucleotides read TGCGCCAGCAGCCAAGAGGGATGTTTT. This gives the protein CASSQEGCF.

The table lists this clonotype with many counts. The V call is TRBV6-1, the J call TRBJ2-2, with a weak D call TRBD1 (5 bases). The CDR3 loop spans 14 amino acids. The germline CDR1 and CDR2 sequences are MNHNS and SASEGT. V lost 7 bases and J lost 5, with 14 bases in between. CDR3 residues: CASTPGQHTGELFF. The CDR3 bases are TGTGCCAGCACCCCCGGACAACATACCGGGGAGCTGTTTTTT.

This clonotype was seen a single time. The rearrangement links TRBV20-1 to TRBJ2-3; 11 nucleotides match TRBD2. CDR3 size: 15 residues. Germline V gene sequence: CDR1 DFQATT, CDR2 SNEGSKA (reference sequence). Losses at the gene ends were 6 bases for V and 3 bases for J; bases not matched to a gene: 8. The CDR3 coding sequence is TGCAGTGCATCCTTAGCGGGGGGGCTTACAGATACGCAGTATTTT. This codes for CSASLAGGLTDTQYF.

CDR3 in amino acids: CASSPVAGDTYEQYF. Here the CDR3 DNA reads TGTGCCAGCTCACCAGTAGCGGGTGACACCTACGAGCAGTACTTC. The V and J genes are TRBV18 and TRBJ2-7, with 7 bases that match TRBD2. V lost 2 bases, J lost 2 bases, and 6 bases stayed unmatched. The CDR3 consists of 15 residues. The germline gives CDR1 KGHSH, CDR2 LQKENI.

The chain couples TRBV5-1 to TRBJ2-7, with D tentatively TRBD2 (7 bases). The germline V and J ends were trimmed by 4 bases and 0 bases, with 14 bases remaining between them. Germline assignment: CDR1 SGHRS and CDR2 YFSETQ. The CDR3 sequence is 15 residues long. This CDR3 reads CASSPGGPSSYEQYF. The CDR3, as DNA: TGCGCCAGCAGCCCCGGGGGGCCTAGCTCCTACGAGCAGTACTTC.

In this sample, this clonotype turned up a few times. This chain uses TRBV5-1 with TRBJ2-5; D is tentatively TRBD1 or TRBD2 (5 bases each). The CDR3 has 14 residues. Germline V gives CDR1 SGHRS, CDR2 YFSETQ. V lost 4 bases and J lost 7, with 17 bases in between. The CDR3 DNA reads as TGCGCCAGCAGCCACGGGACGGGAAAGAGGACCCAGTACTTC. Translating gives CASSHGTGKRTQYF.